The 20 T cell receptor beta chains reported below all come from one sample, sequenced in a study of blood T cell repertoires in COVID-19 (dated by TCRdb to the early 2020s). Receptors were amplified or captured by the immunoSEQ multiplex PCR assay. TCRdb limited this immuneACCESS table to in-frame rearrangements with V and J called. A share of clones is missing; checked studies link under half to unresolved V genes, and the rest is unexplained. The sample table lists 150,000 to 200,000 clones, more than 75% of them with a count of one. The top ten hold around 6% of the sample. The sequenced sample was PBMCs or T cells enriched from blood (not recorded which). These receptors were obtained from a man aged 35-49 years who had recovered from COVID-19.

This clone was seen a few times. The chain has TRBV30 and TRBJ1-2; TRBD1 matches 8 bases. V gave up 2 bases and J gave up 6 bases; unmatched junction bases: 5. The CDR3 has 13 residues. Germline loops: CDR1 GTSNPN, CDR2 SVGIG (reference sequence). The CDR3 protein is CAWSPTGVDGYTF. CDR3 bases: TGTGCCTGGAGTCCGACAGGGGTGGATGGCTACACCTTC.

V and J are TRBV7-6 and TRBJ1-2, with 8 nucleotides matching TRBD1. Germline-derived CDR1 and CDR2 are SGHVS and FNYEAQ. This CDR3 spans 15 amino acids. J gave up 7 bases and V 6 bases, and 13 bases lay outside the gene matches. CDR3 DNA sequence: TGTGCCAGCAGTCGACAGGGGCTCGGGGAGGGTGGCTACACCTTC. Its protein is CASSRQGLGEGGYTF.

The chain's CDR3 is CASNPGPGSNQPQHF. DNA for the CDR3: TGCGCCAGCAACCCGGGTCCGGGAAGCAATCAGCCCCAGCATTTT. The rearrangement links TRBV5-1 to TRBJ1-5; unclear D gene. CDR1 is SGHRS and CDR2 is YFSETQ in the germline V gene. CDR3 length equals 15 residues. V lost 6 bases and J 1 base, leaving 14 bases between the germline ends.

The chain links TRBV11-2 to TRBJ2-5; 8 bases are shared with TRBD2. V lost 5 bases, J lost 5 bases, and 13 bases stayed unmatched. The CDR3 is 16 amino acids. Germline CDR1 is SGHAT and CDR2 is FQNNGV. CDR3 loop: CASSPGRGGRAETQYF. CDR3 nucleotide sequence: TGTGCCAGCAGCCCCGGACGGGGGGGGCGGGCGGAGACCCAGTACTTC.

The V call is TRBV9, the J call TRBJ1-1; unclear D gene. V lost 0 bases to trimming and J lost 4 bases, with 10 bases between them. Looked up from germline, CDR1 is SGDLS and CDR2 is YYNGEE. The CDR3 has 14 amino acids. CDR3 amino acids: CASSVGGYGTEAFF. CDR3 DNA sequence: TGTGCCAGCAGCGTAGGAGGGTATGGCACTGAAGCTTTCTTT.

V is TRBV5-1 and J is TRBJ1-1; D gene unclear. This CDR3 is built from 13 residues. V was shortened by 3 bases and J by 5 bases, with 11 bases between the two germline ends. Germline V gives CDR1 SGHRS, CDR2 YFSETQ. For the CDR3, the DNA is TGCGCCAGCAGCTCACGTGGAGGGACTGAAGCTTTCTTT. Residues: CASSSRGGTEAFF.

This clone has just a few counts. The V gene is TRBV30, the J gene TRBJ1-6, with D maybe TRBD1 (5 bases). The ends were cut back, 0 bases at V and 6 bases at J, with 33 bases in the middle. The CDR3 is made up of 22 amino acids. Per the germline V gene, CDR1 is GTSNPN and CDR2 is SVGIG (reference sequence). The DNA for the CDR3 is TGTGCCTGGAGTGTAAGTCACCTCGGACACCAAGACATAAAGAAGGGTAATTCACCCCTCCACTTT. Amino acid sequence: CAWSVSHLGHQDIKKGNSPLHF.

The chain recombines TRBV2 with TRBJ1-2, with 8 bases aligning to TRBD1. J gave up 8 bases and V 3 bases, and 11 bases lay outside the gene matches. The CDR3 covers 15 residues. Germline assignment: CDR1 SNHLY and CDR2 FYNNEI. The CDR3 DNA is TGTGCCAGCAGTGAGGGACAGGTTCTCTCGGGCGGCTACACCTTC. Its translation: CASSEGQVLSGGYTF.

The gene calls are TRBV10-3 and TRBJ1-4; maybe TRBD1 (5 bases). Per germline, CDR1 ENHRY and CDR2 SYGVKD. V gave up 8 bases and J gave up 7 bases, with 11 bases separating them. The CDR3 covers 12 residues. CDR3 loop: CAISGESEKLFF. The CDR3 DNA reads TGTGCCATCTCGGGGGAGAGTGAAAAACTGTTTTTT.

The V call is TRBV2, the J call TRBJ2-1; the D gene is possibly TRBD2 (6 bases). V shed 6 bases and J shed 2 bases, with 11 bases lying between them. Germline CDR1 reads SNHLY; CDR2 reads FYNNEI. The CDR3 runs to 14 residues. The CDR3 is CASSGSTTYNEQFF. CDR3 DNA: TGTGCCAGCAGCGGGAGCACGACCTACAATGAGCAGTTCTTC.

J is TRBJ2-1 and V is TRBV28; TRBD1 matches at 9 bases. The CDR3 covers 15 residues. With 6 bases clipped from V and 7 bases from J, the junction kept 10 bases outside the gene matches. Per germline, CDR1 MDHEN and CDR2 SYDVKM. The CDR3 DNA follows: TGTGCCAGCAGACTCGACTACAGGGGGCATAATGAGCAGTTCTTC. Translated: CASRLDYRGHNEQFF.

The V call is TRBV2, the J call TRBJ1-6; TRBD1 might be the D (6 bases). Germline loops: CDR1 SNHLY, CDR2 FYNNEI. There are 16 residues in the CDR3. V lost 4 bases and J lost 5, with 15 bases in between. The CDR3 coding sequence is TGTGCCAGCAGTGTGGGGGGGGCCTCTAATAATTCACCCCTCCACTTT. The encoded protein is CASSVGGASNNSPLHF.

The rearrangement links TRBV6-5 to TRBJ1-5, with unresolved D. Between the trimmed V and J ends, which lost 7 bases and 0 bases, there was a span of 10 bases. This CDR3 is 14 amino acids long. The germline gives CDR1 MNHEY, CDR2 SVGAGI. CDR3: CASKRGSSNQPQHF. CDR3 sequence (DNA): TGTGCCAGCAAGCGCGGCAGTAGCAATCAGCCCCAGCATTTT.

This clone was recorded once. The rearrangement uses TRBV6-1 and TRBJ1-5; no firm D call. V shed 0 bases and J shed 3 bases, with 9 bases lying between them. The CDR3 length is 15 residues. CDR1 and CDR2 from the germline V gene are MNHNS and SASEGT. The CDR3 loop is CASSEASSHNQPQHF. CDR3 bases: TGTGCCAGCAGTGAAGCGAGTAGTCACAATCAGCCCCAGCATTTT.

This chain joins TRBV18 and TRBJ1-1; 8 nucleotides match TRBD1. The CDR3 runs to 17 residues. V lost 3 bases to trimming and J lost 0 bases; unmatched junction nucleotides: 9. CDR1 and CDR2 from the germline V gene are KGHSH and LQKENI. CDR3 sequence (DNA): TGTGCCAGCTCACCTTATCAGGGGGCAAGATTGAACACTGAAGCTTTCTTT. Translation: CASSPYQGARLNTEAFF.

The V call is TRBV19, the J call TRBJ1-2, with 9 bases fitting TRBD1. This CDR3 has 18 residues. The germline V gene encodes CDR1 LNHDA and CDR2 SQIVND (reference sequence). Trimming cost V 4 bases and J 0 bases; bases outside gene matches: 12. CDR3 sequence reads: CASSTVGGGDRANYGYTF. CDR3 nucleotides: TGTGCCAGTAGTACCGTCGGGGGAGGGGACAGGGCTAACTATGGCTACACCTTC.

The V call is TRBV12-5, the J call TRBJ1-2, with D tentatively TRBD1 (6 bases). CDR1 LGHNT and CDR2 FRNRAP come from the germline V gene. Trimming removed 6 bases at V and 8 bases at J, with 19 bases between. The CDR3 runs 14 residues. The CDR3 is CASGGISGAEGYTF. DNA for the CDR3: TGTGCTAGTGGGGGGATATCAGGGGCGGAAGGCTACACCTTC.

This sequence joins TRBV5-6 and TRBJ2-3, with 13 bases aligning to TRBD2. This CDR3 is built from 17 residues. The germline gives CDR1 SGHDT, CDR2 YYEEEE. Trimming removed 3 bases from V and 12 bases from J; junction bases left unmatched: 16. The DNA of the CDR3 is TGTGCCAGCAGCTCCATAGGACTAGCGGGGGCCCAGCATGAACAGTATTTT. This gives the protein CASSSIGLAGAQHEQYF.

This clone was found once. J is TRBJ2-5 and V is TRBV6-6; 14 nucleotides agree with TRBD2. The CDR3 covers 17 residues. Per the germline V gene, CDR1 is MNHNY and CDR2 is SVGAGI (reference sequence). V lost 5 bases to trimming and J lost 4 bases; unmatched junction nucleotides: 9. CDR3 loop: CASSPTSGGARGETQYF. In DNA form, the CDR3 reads TGTGCCAGCAGTCCGACTAGCGGGGGGGCCAGGGGAGAGACCCAGTACTTC.

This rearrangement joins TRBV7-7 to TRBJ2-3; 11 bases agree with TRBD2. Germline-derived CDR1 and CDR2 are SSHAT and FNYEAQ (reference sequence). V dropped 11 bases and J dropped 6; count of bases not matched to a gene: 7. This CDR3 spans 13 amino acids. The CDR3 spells CALLAGERDTQYF. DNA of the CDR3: TGTGCCTTACTAGCGGGGGAAAGGGATACGCAGTATTTT. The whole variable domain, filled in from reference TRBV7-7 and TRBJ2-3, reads GAGVSQSPRYKVTKRGQDVTLRCDPISSHATLYWYQQALGQGPEFLTYFNYEAQPDKSGLPSDRFSAERPEGSISTLTIQRTEQRDSAMYRCALLAGERDTQYFGPGTRLTVL.